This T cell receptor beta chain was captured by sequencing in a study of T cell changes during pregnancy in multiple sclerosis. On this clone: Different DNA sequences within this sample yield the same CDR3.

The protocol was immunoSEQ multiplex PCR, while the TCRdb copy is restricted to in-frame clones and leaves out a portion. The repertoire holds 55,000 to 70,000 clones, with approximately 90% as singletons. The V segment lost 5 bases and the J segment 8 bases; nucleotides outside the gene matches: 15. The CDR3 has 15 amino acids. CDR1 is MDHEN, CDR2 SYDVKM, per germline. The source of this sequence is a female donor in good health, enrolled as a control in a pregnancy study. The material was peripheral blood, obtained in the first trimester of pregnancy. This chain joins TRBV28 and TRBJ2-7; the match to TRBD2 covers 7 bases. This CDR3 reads CASSPFEGSGPQQYF. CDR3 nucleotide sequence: TGTGCCAGCAGTCCCTTCGAGGGTAGCGGGCCCCAGCAGTACTTC.